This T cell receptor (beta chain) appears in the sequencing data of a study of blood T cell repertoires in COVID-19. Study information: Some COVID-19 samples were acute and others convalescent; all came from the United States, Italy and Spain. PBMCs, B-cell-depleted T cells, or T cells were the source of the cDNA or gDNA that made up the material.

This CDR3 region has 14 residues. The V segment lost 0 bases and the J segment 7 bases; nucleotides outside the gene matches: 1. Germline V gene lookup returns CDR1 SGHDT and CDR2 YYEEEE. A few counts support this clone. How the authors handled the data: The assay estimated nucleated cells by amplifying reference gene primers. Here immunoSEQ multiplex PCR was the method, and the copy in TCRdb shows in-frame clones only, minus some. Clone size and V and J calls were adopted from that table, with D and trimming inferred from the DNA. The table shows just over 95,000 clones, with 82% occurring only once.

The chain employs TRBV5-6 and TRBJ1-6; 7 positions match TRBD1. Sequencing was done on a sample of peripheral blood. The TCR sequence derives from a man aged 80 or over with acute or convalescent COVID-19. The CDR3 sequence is CASSLAQGNSPLHF. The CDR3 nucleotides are TGTGCCAGCAGCTTGGCACAGGGGAATTCACCCCTCCACTTT.